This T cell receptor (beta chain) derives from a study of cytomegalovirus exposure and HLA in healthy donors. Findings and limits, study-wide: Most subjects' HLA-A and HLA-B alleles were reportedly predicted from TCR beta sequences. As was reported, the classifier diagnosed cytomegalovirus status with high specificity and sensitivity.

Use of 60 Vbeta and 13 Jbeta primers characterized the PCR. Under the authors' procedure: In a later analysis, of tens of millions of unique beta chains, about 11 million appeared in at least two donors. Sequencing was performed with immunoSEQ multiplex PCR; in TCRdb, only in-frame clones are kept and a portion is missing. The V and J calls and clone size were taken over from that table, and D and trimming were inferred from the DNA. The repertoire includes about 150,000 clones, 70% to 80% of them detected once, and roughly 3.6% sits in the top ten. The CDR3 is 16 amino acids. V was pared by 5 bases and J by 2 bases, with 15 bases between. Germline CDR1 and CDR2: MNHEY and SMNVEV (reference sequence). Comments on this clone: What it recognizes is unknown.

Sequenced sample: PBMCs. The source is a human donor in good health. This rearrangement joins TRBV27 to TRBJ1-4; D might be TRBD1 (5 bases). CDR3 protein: CASSLQASFTNEKLFF. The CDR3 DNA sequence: TGTGCCAGCAGTCTACAGGCCTCCTTTACTAATGAAAAACTGTTTTTT.